This T cell receptor (beta chain) was sequenced in a study of blood T cell repertoires in COVID-19. Whole-study context: Some COVID-19 samples were acute and others convalescent; all came from the United States, Italy and Spain. The analysed material was cDNA or gDNA that came from T cells, B-cell-depleted T cells, or PBMCs.

The CDR3 is 16 residues long. CDR1 is PRHDT, CDR2 FYEKMQ, per germline (reference sequence). Trimming cost V 2 bases and J 3 bases, with 14 bases left between them. Assay: immunoSEQ multiplex PCR; the TCRdb copy retains only in-frame clones and omits some. This sample has over 200,000 clones, with roughly 88% found just once. This chain connects TRBV13 to TRBJ1-3; D perhaps matches TRBD1 (6 bases). This receptor was taken from a woman in her 30s with acute or convalescent COVID-19. The sample taken for sequencing was peripheral blood. DNA of the CDR3: TGTGCCAGCAGCTTACCCCAGGGGAGCAGTGGAAACACCATATATTTT. The encoded protein is CASSLPQGSSGNTIYF.